This T cell receptor (beta chain) derives from a study of cytomegalovirus exposure and HLA in healthy donors. Broader study findings: Associated with cytomegalovirus, according to the listing, were around 160 TCR beta chains. High specificity and sensitivity for cytomegalovirus status were reported for the classifier.

The protocol was immunoSEQ multiplex PCR, while the TCRdb copy is restricted to in-frame clones and leaves out a portion. The table records approximately 58,000 clones, 90% to 95% of them present only once. Germline V gives CDR1 SGHVS, CDR2 FNYEAQ. The CDR3 runs 18 residues. The V and J ends lost 4 bases and 3 bases, in that order; junction bases with no gene match: 14. Notes on this clone: Its matching antigen is unknown.

The donors were members of the roughly 130-subject validation cohort (separate from the roughly 700-subject first cohort). The TCR originated in a woman in her twenties or thirties in good health and CMV-seronegative. The specimen sequenced was PBMCs. The chain carries TRBV7-6 and TRBJ2-3; 9 nucleotides line up with TRBD2. CDR3 bases: TGTGCCAGCAGCTCCCCCTTAGGGGGGCTAGCGGGAACAGATACGCAGTATTTT. Its protein is CASSSPLGGLAGTDTQYF.